This TCR beta chain was identified during a study of blood T cell repertoires in COVID-19 (dated by TCRdb to the early 2020s). Concerning the study at large: Samples from collaborators originated in the United States, Italy and Spain and spanned both the acute and convalescent phases of COVID-19. The material from the prospective study consisted of cDNA or gDNA derived from T cells, B-cell-depleted T cells, or PBMCs. The samples were drawn from the first 160 participants of the ongoing ImmuneRACE study and from 950 to 1,500 subjects provided by 6 global collaborators. A freely available public database, intended as a resource for researchers studying the immune response to SARS-CoV-2, is where the repertoires were released. Deeply sampled blood TCRbeta repertoires from subjects exposed to, actively infected with, or recovered from COVID-19 were included in the dataset. HLA class I and class II types, where available, came from metadata supplied by the sample provider rather than from assay-based typing. Sample metadata almost always included a de-identified subject ID, COVID-19 status, age in years and sex.

The collaborating institutions used their own protocols to collect whole blood in K2EDTA tubes. For TCRbeta analysis, collaborators shipped samples as frozen whole blood, isolated PBMCs, or DNA extracted from either of those sample types. Results and caveats for the whole study, not just this receptor: Clinical and demographic metadata were provided uncurated, with the amount varying by source and participant.

The immunoSEQ Assay, a bias-controlled multiplex PCR, was used to amplify TCRbeta CDR3 regions from genomic DNA. In the paper's pipeline: Nucleated cell counts per sample were estimated from amplification of reference gene primers within the assay. To quantify the absolute abundance of each unique TCRbeta CDR3 rearrangement, sequence reads were collapsed and filtered. For each sample, productive Simpson clonality was calculated as the square root of Simpson's diversity index across productive rearrangements. The table was pulled from immuneACCESS by TCRdb, which kept in-frame rearrangements only. Such tables lose some clones; where checked, under half of the loss comes from unresolved V genes, and the rest has no known cause. D and trimming were read from the DNA, whereas the V and J calls and clone size are those reported in that table. The table for this sample lists 200,000 or so clones; under 90% of them were counted only once. The ten largest clones represent about 4.8% of the sample.

A note on this clone: The clone's antigen remains unknown. Qualities for individual bases were not recorded, and no much larger clone is one base off.

Sequencing was done on a sample of peripheral blood. The clonotype originates from a man in his fifties with acute or convalescent COVID-19.

The CDR3: CASSYDRIDRVQTF. The bases are TGTGCCAGCAGTTACGACAGGATAGATAGAGTACAGACCTTC. The rearrangement joined TRBV6-5 to TRBJ1-2; possibly the D gene is TRBD1, per 6 matching bases. V is clipped by 2 bases and J by 14 bases, and the sequence between their germline boundaries is 21 bases long. From the cysteine up to the phenylalanine, the CDR3 has a length of 14 residues. The kept DNA is CDR3 alone, 42 bases in frame from the first base. CDR1 and CDR2 are drawn from the germline V gene: MNHEY, SVGAGI.